This passage covers 16 T cell receptor beta chains from one sample sequenced in a study of T cell repertoires in cytomegalovirus infection. TCRdb itself ran the reads through MiXCR, one entry per CDR3 protein. The table has 300,000 to 400,000 distinct CDR3 sequences, 25% to 30% seen once. These receptors are not linked to any known antigen. Sequencing was performed on cultured PBMCs, taken from culture after CMV antigen stimulation. All receptors come from a human donor in good health (CMV status not recorded). Some clones in this sample may be carry-over from other donors' samples.

This clonotype has ten or more counts. V is TRBV7-2 and J is TRBJ2-1; D may be TRBD1 (7 bases). The CDR3 contains 20 residues. Trimming shortened V by 6 bases and J by 1 base, and 28 bases separated the two germline ends. Germline V CDR1 and CDR2: SGHTA, FQGNSA. The CDR3 nucleotides read TGTGCCAGCAGTCGAAGGTCGGGTGGAGGGGGCGGTTTATCCTACAATGAGCAGTTCTTC. Translated: CASSRRSGGGGGLSYNEQFF. The full variable domain, rest sourced from reference TRBV7-2 and TRBJ2-1, is GAGVSQSPSNKVTEKGKDVELRCDPISGHTALYWYRQSLGQGLEFLIYFQGNSAPDKSGLPSDRFSAERTGGSVSTLTIQRTQQEDSAVYLCASSRRSGGGGGLSYNEQFFGPGTRLTVL.

This clonotype has just a few counts. V and J are TRBV4-2 and TRBJ2-1; the match to TRBD2 covers 7 bases. This CDR3 has 13 residues. Looked up from germline, CDR1 is LGHNA and CDR2 is YNFKEQ. With 1 base clipped from V and 7 bases from J, the junction kept 1 base outside the gene matches. CDR3 sequence (DNA): TGTGCCAGCAGCCAAGTAGCGGGTAATGAGCAGTTCTTC. Protein: CASSQVAGNEQFF.

The chain combines TRBV7-9 with TRBJ2-1; tentative D call: TRBD2 (7 bases). This CDR3 contains 15 residues. From germline, CDR1 is SEHNR and CDR2 FQNEAQ (reference sequence). V dropped 0 bases and J dropped 7 bases, with 13 bases sitting between them. CDR3: CASSLAGGPGNEQFF. CDR3 bases: TGTGCCAGCAGCTTAGCGGGGGGGCCTGGAAATGAGCAGTTCTTC.

This clonotype turned up a few times. The chain employs TRBV7-2 and TRBJ2-5; 7 bases match TRBD1. Unmatched junction bases numbered 5, after V lost 5 bases and J lost 5 bases. Germline V gene sequence: CDR1 SGHTA, CDR2 FQGNSA. CDR3 size: 13 residues. The CDR3 region has the DNA TGTGCCAGCAGCCTACAGGGGTTGGAGACCCAGTACTTC. It yields the protein CASSLQGLETQYF.

The chain joins TRBV6-1 to TRBJ2-2; D may be TRBD1 or TRBD2 (5 bases each). Germline assignment: CDR1 MNHNS and CDR2 SASEGT. Trimming took 6 bases from V and 6 from J, leaving 20 bases between them. The CDR3 consists of 16 residues. CDR3 loop: CASRARQRLRAGELFF. The CDR3 DNA sequence: TGTGCCAGCAGAGCCCGACAGAGACTGAGGGCCGGGGAGCTGTTTTTT.

V and J are TRBV5-4 and TRBJ1-2; the D is unclear. Trimming took 2 bases from V and 0 from J, leaving 5 bases between them. Germline loops: CDR1 SGHNT, CDR2 YYREEE (reference sequence). This CDR3 contains 13 residues. This chain's CDR3 is CASSFQANYGYTF. For the CDR3, the DNA is TGTGCCAGCAGCTTTCAAGCTAACTATGGCTACACCTTC.

The chain has TRBV4-1 and TRBJ1-6; 11 bases agree with TRBD1. Germline assignment: CDR1 MGHRA and CDR2 YSYEKL. After removal of 3 bases from V and 7 bases from J, the junction contained 5 bases not matched to a gene. CDR3 length: 16 residues. CDR3 residues: CASSHGQGAGNSPLHF. The CDR3 DNA reads TGCGCCAGCAGCCACGGACAGGGGGCAGGGAATTCACCCCTCCACTTT.

The chain joins TRBV7-3 to TRBJ2-2, with 7 nucleotides matching TRBD1. V was pared by 5 bases and J by 7 bases, with 7 bases of the junction left unmatched. CDR3 size: 14 residues. Germline V gene data show CDR1 as SGHTA and CDR2 as FQGTGA. The chain's CDR3 is CASSRSGTDGELFF. The CDR3 DNA reads as TGTGCCAGCAGCCGGTCCGGGACAGACGGGGAGCTGTTTTTT.

This clonotype showed up many times. The rearrangement joins TRBV6-1 to TRBJ1-1; D remains unclear. The germline V gene encodes CDR1 MNHNS and CDR2 SASEGT. V lost 7 bases, J lost 5 bases, and 11 bases lay in between. The CDR3 length is 12 residues. The CDR3 coding sequence is TGTGCCAGCACCTGGGTGCGGACTGAAGCTTTCTTT. As protein: CASTWVRTEAFF.

This sequence joins TRBV6-1 and TRBJ1-2; D gene unclear. Germline CDR1 MNHNS, CDR2 SASEGT. V was clipped by 0 bases and J by 3 bases, with 11 bases between them. This CDR3 is built from 15 residues. The CDR3 nucleotides read TGTGCCAGCAGTGAAGCCGTGACCACCTACTATGGCTACACCTTC. This encodes CASSEAVTTYYGYTF.

The chain links TRBV6-8 to TRBJ1-2; D gene unclear. V dropped 2 bases and J dropped 2 bases, with 12 bases sitting between them. The germline CDR1 and CDR2 sequences are MNHGY and SAAAGT. The CDR3 loop spans 15 amino acids. The CDR3 loop reads CASSYGRTVNYGYTF. The CDR3 DNA follows: TGTGCCAGCAGTTACGGCAGGACGGTCAACTATGGCTACACCTTC.

This clonotype has a handful of counts. The chain uses TRBV5-1 and TRBJ2-2; 7 bases are a match to TRBD2. Germline V gene data show CDR1 as SGHRS and CDR2 as YFSETQ. The CDR3 covers 15 residues. The junction had 15 bases not matched to a gene; V was cut back by 3 bases and J by 13 bases. CDR3 amino acids: CASSSRPSGKLWLFF. CDR3 in DNA: TGCGCCAGCAGCTCCAGGCCCAGCGGGAAATTATGGCTGTTTTTT.

The chain employs TRBV7-8 and TRBJ2-3, with 11 positions matching TRBD2. V lost 6 bases, J lost 5 bases, and 13 bases stayed unmatched. Looked up from germline, CDR1 is SGHVS and CDR2 is FQNEAQ. The CDR3 loop spans 17 amino acids. CDR3 protein: CASSPVLSGGAEDTQYF. CDR3 nucleotide sequence: TGTGCCAGCAGTCCCGTCCTTAGCGGGGGGGCCGAAGATACGCAGTATTTT.

This clonotype was observed a few times. This sequence joins TRBV15 and TRBJ2-1; the match to TRBD2 covers 10 bases. The length of the CDR3 is 18 residues. Germline V gene data show CDR1 as LNHNV and CDR2 as YYDKDF (reference sequence). The V and J ends lost 4 bases and 2 bases, in that order; junction bases with no gene match: 11. The CDR3 DNA reads TGTGCCACCAGCACCCATGGTAGCGGGAGGCCAACCTACAATGAGCAGTTCTTC. This gives the protein CATSTHGSGRPTYNEQFF.

There are many counts of this clonotype. J is TRBJ2-3 and V is TRBV7-9, with 9 nucleotides matching TRBD2. Trimming removed 6 bases from V and 0 bases from J; junction bases left unmatched: 7. Germline V CDR1 and CDR2: SEHNR, FQNEAQ (reference sequence). The CDR3 has 16 amino acids. CDR3 loop: CASSSTLAGSTDTQYF. The DNA for the CDR3 is TGTGCCAGCAGTTCGACCCTAGCGGGGAGCACAGATACGCAGTATTTT.

This sequence joins TRBV20-1 and TRBJ2-7; the D gene is possibly TRBD1 (6 bases). The CDR3 loop spans 15 amino acids. Germline V gives CDR1 DFQATT, CDR2 SNEGSKA (reference sequence). Trimming cost V 3 bases and J 2 bases, with 17 bases left between them. The CDR3 coding sequence is TGCAGTGCTAGTCAGGGGTCTTATCAAACCTACGAGCAGTACTTC. This sequence encodes CSASQGSYQTYEQYF.